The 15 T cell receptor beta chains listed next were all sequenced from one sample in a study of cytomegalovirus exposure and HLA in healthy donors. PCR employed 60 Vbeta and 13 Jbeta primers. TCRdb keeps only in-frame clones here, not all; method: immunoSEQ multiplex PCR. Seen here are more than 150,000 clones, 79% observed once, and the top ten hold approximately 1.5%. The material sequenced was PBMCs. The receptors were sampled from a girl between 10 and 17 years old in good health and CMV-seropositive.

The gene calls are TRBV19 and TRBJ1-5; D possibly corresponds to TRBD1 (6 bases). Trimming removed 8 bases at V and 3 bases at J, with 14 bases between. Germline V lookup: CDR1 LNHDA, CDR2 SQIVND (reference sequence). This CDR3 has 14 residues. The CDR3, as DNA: TGTGCCAGTCGAACCGGGACACACAATCAGCCCCAGCATTTT. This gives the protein CASRTGTHNQPQHF.

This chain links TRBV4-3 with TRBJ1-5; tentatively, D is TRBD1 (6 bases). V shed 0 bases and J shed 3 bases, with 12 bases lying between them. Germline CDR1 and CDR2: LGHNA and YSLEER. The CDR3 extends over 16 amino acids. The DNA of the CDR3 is TGCGCCAGCAGCCAAGAGAGGACAGCTTTCAATCAGCCCCAGCATTTT. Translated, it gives CASSQERTAFNQPQHF.

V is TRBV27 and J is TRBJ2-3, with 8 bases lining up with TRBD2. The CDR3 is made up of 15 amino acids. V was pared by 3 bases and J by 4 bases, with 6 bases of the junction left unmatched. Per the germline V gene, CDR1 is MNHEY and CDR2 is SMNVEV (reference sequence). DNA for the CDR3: TGTGCCAGCAGTTTTGCCGGGGGGGCCCCAGATACGCAGTATTTT. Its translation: CASSFAGGAPDTQYF.

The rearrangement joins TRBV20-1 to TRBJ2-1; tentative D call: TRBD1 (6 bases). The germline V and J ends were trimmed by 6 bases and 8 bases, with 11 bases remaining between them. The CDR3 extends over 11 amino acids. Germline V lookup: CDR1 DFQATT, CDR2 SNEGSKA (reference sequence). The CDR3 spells CSARDTDEQFF. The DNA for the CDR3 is TGCAGTGCAAGGGACACGGATGAGCAGTTCTTC.

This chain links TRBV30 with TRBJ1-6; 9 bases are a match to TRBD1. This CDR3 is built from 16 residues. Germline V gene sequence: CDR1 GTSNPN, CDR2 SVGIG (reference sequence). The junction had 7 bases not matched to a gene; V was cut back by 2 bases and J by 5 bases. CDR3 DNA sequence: TGTGCCTGGAGTCGACTGGGACAGGGAGATAATTCACCCCTCCACTTT. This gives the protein CAWSRLGQGDNSPLHF. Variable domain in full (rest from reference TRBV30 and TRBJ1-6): SQTIHQWPATLVQPVGSPLSLECTVEGTSNPNLYWYRQAAGRGLQLLFYSVGIGQISSEVPQNLSASRPQDRQFILSSKKLLLSDSGFYLCAWSRLGQGDNSPLHFGNGTRLTVT.

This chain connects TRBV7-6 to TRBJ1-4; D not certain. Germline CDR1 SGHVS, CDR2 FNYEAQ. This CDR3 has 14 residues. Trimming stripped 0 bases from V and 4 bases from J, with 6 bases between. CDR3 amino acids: CASSLAADNEKLFF. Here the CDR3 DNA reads TGTGCCAGCAGCTTAGCGGCGGATAATGAAAAACTGTTTTTT.

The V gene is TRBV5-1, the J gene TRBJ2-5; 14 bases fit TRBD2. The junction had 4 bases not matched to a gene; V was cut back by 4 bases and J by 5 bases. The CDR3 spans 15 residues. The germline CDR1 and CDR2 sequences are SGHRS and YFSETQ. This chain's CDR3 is CASSPGTSGGETQYF. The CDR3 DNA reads TGCGCCAGCAGCCCCGGGACTAGCGGGGGCGAGACCCAGTACTTC.

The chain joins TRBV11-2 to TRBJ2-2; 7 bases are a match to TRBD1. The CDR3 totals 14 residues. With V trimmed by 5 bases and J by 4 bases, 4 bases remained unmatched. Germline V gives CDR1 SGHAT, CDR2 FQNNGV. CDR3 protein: CASSRDRATGELFF. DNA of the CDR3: TGTGCCAGCAGCCGAGACAGGGCCACCGGGGAGCTGTTTTTT.

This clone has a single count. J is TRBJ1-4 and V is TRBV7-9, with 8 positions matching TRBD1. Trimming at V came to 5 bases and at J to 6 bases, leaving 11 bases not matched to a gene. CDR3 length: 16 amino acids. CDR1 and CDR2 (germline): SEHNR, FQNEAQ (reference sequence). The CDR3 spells CASSRRADRGYEKLFF. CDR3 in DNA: TGTGCCAGCAGCCGCCGGGCTGACAGGGGCTATGAAAAACTGTTTTTT.

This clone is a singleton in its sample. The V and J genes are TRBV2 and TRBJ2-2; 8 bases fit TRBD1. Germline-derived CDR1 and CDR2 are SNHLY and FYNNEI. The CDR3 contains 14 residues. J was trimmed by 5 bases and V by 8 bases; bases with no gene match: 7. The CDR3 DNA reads TGTGCCAGCTCCCAGGGGGCCGAGACCGGGGAGCTGTTTTTT. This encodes CASSQGAETGELFF.

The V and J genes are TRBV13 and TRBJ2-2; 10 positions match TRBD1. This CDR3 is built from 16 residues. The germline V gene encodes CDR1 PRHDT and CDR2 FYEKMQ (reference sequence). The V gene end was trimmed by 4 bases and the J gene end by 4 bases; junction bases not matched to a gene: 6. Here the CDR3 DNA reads TGTGCCAGCAGCTCCGAAGACAGGGGGCGCACCGGGGAGCTGTTTTTT. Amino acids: CASSSEDRGRTGELFF.

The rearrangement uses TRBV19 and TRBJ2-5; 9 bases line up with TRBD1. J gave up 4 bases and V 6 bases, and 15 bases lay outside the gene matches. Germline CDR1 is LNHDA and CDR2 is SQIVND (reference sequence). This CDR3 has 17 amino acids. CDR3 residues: CASSAYWDREGRETQYF. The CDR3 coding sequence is TGTGCCAGTAGCGCTTATTGGGACAGGGAAGGACGAGAGACCCAGTACTTC.

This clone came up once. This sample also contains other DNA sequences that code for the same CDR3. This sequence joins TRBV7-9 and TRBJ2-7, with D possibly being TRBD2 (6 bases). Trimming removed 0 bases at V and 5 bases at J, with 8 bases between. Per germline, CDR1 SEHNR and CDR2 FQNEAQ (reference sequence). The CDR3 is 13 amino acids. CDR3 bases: TGTGCCAGCAGCTTAGCGGGGGGAAACGAGCAGTACTTC. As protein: CASSLAGGNEQYF.

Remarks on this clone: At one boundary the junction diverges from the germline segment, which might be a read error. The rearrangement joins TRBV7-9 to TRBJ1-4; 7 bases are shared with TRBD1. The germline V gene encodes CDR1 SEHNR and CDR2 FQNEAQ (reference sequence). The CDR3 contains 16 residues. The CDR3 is CSSSLAATGIGEKLFF. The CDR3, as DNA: TGTTCCAGCAGCTTAGCCGCGACAGGGATTGGTGAAAAACTGTTTTTT.

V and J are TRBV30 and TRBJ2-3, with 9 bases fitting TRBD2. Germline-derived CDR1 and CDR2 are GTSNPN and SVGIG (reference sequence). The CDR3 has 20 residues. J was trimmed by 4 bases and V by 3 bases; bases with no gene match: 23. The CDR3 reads CAWREVPPGLAPRIADTQYF. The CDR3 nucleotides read TGTGCCTGGAGAGAAGTACCCCCGGGACTAGCACCGAGGATCGCAGATACGCAGTATTTT.